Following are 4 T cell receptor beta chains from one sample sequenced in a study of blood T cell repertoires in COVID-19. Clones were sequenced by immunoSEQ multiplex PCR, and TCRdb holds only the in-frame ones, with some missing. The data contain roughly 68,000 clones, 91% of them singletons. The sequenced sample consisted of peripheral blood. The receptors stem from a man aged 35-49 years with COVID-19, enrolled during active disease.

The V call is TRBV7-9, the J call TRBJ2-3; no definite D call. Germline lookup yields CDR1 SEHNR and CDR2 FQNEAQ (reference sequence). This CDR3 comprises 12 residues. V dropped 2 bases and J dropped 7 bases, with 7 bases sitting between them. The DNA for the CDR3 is TGTGCCAGCAGCTTATGGAGCTATACGCAGTATTTT. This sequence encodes CASSLWSYTQYF.

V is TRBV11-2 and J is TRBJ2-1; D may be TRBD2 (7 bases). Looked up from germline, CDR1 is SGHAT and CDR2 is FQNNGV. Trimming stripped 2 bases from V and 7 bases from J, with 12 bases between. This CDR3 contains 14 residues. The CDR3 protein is CASSLRGGQNEQFF. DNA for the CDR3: TGTGCCAGCAGCTTAAGGGGGGGCCAGAATGAGCAGTTCTTC.

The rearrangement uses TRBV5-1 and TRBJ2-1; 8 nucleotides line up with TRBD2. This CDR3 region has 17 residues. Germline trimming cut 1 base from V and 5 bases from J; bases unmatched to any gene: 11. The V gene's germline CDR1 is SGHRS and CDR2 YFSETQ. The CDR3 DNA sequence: TGCGCCAGCAGCTTGATGCCCCGCGGGGGGCTTGACAATGAGCAGTTCTTC. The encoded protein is CASSLMPRGGLDNEQFF.

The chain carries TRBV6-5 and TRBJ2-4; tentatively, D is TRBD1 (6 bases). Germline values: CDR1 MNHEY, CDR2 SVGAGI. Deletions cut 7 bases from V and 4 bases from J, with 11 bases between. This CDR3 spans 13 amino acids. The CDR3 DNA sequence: TGTGCCAGCACAGCAAGGGGGAAAAACATTCAGTACTTC. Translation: CASTARGKNIQYF.